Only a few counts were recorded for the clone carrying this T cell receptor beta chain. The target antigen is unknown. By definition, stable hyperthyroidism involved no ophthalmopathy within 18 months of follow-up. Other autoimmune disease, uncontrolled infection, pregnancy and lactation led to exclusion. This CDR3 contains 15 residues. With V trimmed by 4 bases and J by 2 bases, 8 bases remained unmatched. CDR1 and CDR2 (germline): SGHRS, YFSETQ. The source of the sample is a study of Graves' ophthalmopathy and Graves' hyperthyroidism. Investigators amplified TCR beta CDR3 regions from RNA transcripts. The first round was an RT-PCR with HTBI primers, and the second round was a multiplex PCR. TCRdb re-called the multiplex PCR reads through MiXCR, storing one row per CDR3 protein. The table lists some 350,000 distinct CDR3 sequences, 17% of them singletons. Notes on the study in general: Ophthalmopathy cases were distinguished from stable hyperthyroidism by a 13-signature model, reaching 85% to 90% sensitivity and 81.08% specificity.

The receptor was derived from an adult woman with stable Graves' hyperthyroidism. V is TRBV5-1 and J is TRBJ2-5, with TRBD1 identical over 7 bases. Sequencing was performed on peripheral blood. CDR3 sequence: CASSLSDRPQETQYF. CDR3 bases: TGCGCCAGCAGCCTCTCGGACAGGCCGCAAGAGACCCAGTACTTC.